Sequencing of this TCR beta chain was carried out in a study of blood T cell repertoires in COVID-19. Study information: In each case, the material was cDNA or gDNA derived from T cells, B-cell-depleted T cells, or PBMCs.

The table came from immunoSEQ multiplex PCR; TCRdb's copy has only in-frame clones and leaves some out. The table includes around 39,000 clones, less than 85% detected once. V shed 4 bases, J shed 6 bases, and the junction held 7 bases outside the gene matches. Germline V lookup: CDR1 MNHEY, CDR2 SVGAGI. This CDR3 contains 15 residues. The sample was peripheral blood. The rearrangement uses TRBV6-5 and TRBJ2-1, with 9 bases aligning to TRBD2. The source of this sequence is a woman aged 70-85 years with acute or convalescent COVID-19. CDR3 DNA sequence: TGTGCCAGCAGTTCGCCTGGACTAGCGCGCAATGAGCAGTTCTTC. Translation gives CASSSPGLARNEQFF.